This TCR beta chain was captured by sequencing in a study of early T cells in non-severe SARS-CoV-2 infection. CDR3 length: 15 amino acids. Germline CDR1 LGHDT, CDR2 YNNKEL (reference sequence). The trim removed 3 bases at V and 2 bases at J, leaving 4 bases unmatched. Using its own MiXCR run on the 5' RACE reads, TCRdb lists one record per CDR3 protein. The sample includes 25,000 to 35,000 distinct CDR3 sequences, 5.7% of them seen just once. This clonotype was observed many times. This sequence was found in an adult who was a healthcare worker with PCR-confirmed SARS-CoV-2 infection or an uninfected control (not recorded which). Material: whole blood. The chain joins TRBV3-1 to TRBJ2-1; 7 bases line up with TRBD1. In DNA, the CDR3 is TGTGCCAGCAGCCAGGGGGACAGCACCTACAATGAGCAGTTCTTC. Translated: CASSQGDSTYNEQFF.